These T cell receptor beta chains were read from a single sample in a study of metastatic and nonmetastatic thyroid tumors. TCRdb re-called clones via MiXCR from the PCR reads. This table holds around 89,000 clones, more than 13% found once. Sequencing was carried out using blood. All receptors derive from a female donor with papillary thyroid cancer or a benign thyroid nodule (not recorded which). Some clones in this sample may be carry-over from other donors' samples. CDR3s include the opening cysteine and the closing phenylalanine or tryptophan. A D gene is named only where the DNA matches it firmly. Expanded clones get a size class; other rows say once, few or many, or leave the size out.

clone_size j_call v_call d_call cdr3_nt cdr3_aa
many TRBJ1-5 TRBV12-3/TRBV12-4 - TGTGCCAGCAGCTCCCGGGGGGTTCAGCCCCAGCATTTT CASSSRGVQPQHF
many TRBJ2-1 TRBV24-1 - TGTGCCACCAGTGATGTATCAATCCCTTACAATGAGCAGTTCTTC CATSDVSIPYNEQFF
- TRBJ1-2 TRBV7-8 TRBD1 TGTGCCAGCAGCTTTGACAGGGGAGGTGGCTACACCTTC CASSFDRGGGYTF
many TRBJ2-7 TRBV18 - TGTGCCAGCTCACCACCCATGGAGGGGTACCAATACGAGCAGTACTTC CASSPPMEGYQYEQYF
many TRBJ2-7 TRBV28 - TGTGCCAGCAGCCCCCGCAGGGGAGCCTACGAGCAGTACTTC CASSPRRGAYEQYF
many TRBJ1-1 TRBV12-3/TRBV12-4 - TGTGCCAGCAGTTTCAAGGGGTTCACAGGGCTCACTGAAGCTTTCTTT CASSFKGFTGLTEAFF
many TRBJ1-3 TRBV10-2 - TGCGCCAGCAGTGGCCAGGCCAGTCTTGGAAACACCATATATTTT CASSGQASLGNTIYF
many TRBJ2-6 TRBV7-6 - TGTGCCAGCAGCTCATCAAGAAGGGGGAGCTCTGGGGCCAACGTCCTGACTTTC CASSSSRRGSSGANVLTF
many TRBJ2-3 TRBV6-1 - TGTGCCAGCACGCAGGGGGGATCGACAGATACGCAGTATTTT CASTQGGSTDTQYF
many TRBJ1-5 TRBV15 - TGTGCCACCAGCCCATCAGGGGCGAGTCAGCCCCAGCATTTT CATSPSGASQPQHF
many TRBJ2-5 TRBV19 - TGTGCCAGTAGTATCTTGGGGGCTCGAGAGACCCAGTACTTC CASSILGARETQYF
many TRBJ1-2 TRBV9 - TGTGCCAGCAGCGTGACAGATGGGTATGGCTACACCTTC CASSVTDGYGYTF
few TRBJ2-6 TRBV4-2 TRBD1 TGTGCCAGCAGCCACAACAGGGGCGGTTCTGGGGCCAACGTCCTGACTTTC CASSHNRGGSGANVLTF
many TRBJ2-7 TRBV5-1 - TGCGCCAGCAGCTCACAGGGTATCTACGAGCAGTACTTC CASSSQGIYEQYF
many TRBJ2-1 TRBV6-8 TRBD2 TGTGCCAGCAGTTTACTAGCGGGGGGCCGGGATGAGCAGTTCTTC CASSLLAGGRDEQFF
many TRBJ2-3 TRBV7-2 - TGTGCCAGCAGCCCCCTCCAGGATACGCAGTATTTT CASSPLQDTQYF
many TRBJ1-5 TRBV28 TRBD1 TGTGCCAGCATGGACAGGGGTCTCAATCAGCCCCAGCATTTT CASMDRGLNQPQHF
many TRBJ1-4 TRBV6-1 - TGTGCCAGCAGTGAAACCCCCGCTTTTAATGAAAAACTGTTTTTT CASSETPAFNEKLFF
few TRBJ2-3 TRBV3-1 TRBD1 TGTGCCAGCAGCCCGACGACAGGGGGGAACACAGATACGCAGTATTTT CASSPTTGGNTDTQYF
few TRBJ2-7 TRBV6-2/TRBV6-3 - TGTGCCAGCAGTTACCGTACTCCCTCCATCTCCTACGAGCAGTACTTC CASSYRTPSISYEQYF
- TRBJ1-1 TRBV30 - TGTGCCTGGGATCAGGGAGGGACTGAAGCTTTCTTT CAWDQGGTEAFF
- TRBJ1-2 TRBV7-2 - TGTGCCAGCAGCTTATCGTTCGGAGGTATTGATGGCTACACCTTC CASSLSFGGIDGYTF
many TRBJ2-3 TRBV6-1 TRBD2 TGTGCCAGCAGTCCCGGGGGGTTGGGCACAGATACGCAGTATTTT CASSPGGLGTDTQYF
once TRBJ2-7 TRBV20-1 - TGCAGTGCCGACGGGGGTTGTTACGAGCAGTACTTC CSADGGCYEQYF
- TRBJ2-5 TRBV5-4 TRBD2 TGTGCCAGCAGCGAGGGAGGGCAAGAGACCCAGTACTTC CASSEGGQETQYF
few TRBJ1-5 TRBV6-8 - TGTGCCAGCAGTTACCCCCCTGACCTCGCGAGTTCCAATCAGACCCAGCATTTT CASSYPPDLASSNQTQHF
many TRBJ1-6 TRBV5-6 - TGTGCCAGCAGCTTTTCAGATTCACCCCTCCACTTT CASSFSDSPLHF
many TRBJ1-6 TRBV7-9 - TGTGCCAGCAGCCGTGGGGGACTAACCGATTCACCCCTCCACTTT CASSRGGLTDSPLHF
many TRBJ2-2 TRBV11-2 TRBD1 TGTGCCAGCAGACAGGGACAGGGGATAACCGGGGAGCTGTTTTTT CASRQGQGITGELFF
many TRBJ2-2 TRBV18 TRBD1 TGTGCCAGCTCACCCCGAACAGGGGGCAGCACCGGGGAGCTGTTTTTT CASSPRTGGSTGELFF
many TRBJ2-2 TRBV29-1 - TGCAGCGTTGAAGGACGCGGGGGCGGGAACACCGGGGAGCTGTTTTTT CSVEGRGGGNTGELFF
many TRBJ1-3 TRBV5-6 - TGTGCCAGCAGCAAACGCGGGATCTCTGGAAACACCATATATTTT CASSKRGISGNTIYF
many TRBJ1-3 TRBV12-3/TRBV12-4 - TGTGCCAGCAGTTTAGCTTCCGGACGGATGTACTCTGGAAACACCATATATTTT CASSLASGRMYSGNTIYF
many TRBJ2-7 TRBV5-1 - TGCGCCAGCAGCTTGAGAGGGGGTGGTAACGAGCAGTACTTC CASSLRGGGNEQYF
many TRBJ2-1 TRBV11-1 - TGTGCCAGCAGCCAGGACGGCAGCTCCTACAATGAGCAGTTCTTC CASSQDGSSYNEQFF
many TRBJ2-1 TRBV18 TRBD2 TGTGCCAGCTCACCGCTCGGGACTAGAGGTAATGAGCAGTTCTTC CASSPLGTRGNEQFF
many TRBJ1-5 TRBV5-1 TRBD1 TGCGCCAGCAGCTTGCTGGGACAGAGCAATCAGCCCCAGCATTTT CASSLLGQSNQPQHF
few TRBJ1-2 TRBV28 - TGTGCCAGCACGAACACGACTAACTATGGCTACACCTTC CASTNTTNYGYTF
few TRBJ2-3 TRBV4-2 TRBD2 TGTGCCAGCAGCCGAGAAGCAGCGGGGGGGCCGGGAGATACGCAGTATTTT CASSREAAGGPGDTQYF
many TRBJ2-1 TRBV7-9 - TGTGCCAGCAGCTTAGACGACAGCCGCCCGGAGCAGTTCTTC CASSLDDSRPEQFF
many TRBJ1-1 TRBV25-1 - TGTGCCAGCAGTGATGGACCGCAGAACACTGAAGCTTTCTTT CASSDGPQNTEAFF
many TRBJ1-5 TRBV19 - TGTGCCAGTAGTCTTCGGGACAACCAGCATTTT CASSLRDNQHF
- TRBJ2-1 TRBV11-2 TRBD2 TGTGCCAGCAGACGAGCGGGGGGGCCTTACAATGAGCAGTTCTTC CASRRAGGPYNEQFF
- TRBJ1-2 TRBV6-1 - TGTGCCAGCACCTGGGACGGCCTTAACTATGGCTACACCTTC CASTWDGLNYGYTF